This TCR beta chain was profiled in a study of CD8+ T cells in alopecia areata. Study in general: The tofacitinib course ran for 6 to 18 months and was followed by 6 months off drug.

V lost 2 bases and J lost 3; bases outside the gene matches: 14. Germline CDR1 reads SGHTA; CDR2 reads FQGTGA. There are 19 residues in the CDR3. Sequencing templates came from extracted RNA that was reverse transcribed into cDNA. Data came from immunoSEQ multiplex PCR; TCRdb stores just in-frame clones and leaves some out. The sample holds about 160,000 clones, 45% to 60% seen once. With regard to this clone: Its specificity is unknown.

General observations from the study: For lesional scalp, especially alopecia totalis/universalis, clonality was higher than in normal scalp.

Sequences were obtained from CD4+ T cells sorted from blood. The rearrangement joins TRBV7-3 to TRBJ2-1; 9 bases fit TRBD2. This sequence originates from a human donor with alopecia areata. Here the CDR3 reads CASSLYPLSGRRGYNEQFF. The CDR3 DNA reads TGTGCCAGCAGCTTATATCCCCTTAGCGGGAGAAGGGGCTACAATGAGCAGTTCTTC.